This T cell receptor beta chain was sequenced during a study of cytomegalovirus exposure and HLA in healthy donors. Study-level points and caveats: The authors enumerated over 150 TCR beta chains as linked to cytomegalovirus. Presence/absence analyses treated sequencing depth as roughly uniform across donors.

CDR1 and CDR2 from the germline V gene are SQVTM and ANQGSEA. The V gene end was trimmed by 4 bases and the J gene end by 2 bases; junction bases not matched to a gene: 2. The CDR3 has 13 residues. The primer mix had 60 Vbeta and 13 Jbeta primers. Clones were read by immunoSEQ multiplex PCR, and TCRdb kept only the in-frame ones, dropping some. The data hold roughly 240,000 clones, with roughly 78% observed a single time. Regarding this clone: Its antigen remains unknown.

V gene TRBV29-1 combines with J gene TRBJ2-3, with 8 bases identical to TRBD2. This clonotype originated in a boy aged 5-17 years in good health and CMV-seronegative. Sequenced input: PBMCs. The chain's CDR3 is CSVVAGNTDTQYF. In DNA form, the CDR3 reads TGCAGCGTTGTAGCGGGGAACACAGATACGCAGTATTTT.